This T cell receptor (beta chain) was documented in a study of T-cell memory formation after mild COVID-19. TCRdb re-called the 5' RACE reads through MiXCR, storing one row per CDR3 protein. The data contain 470,000 or so distinct CDR3 sequences, approximately 19% of them singletons. This clonotype was counted many times. The sequenced sample consisted of PBMCs or a T cell subset sorted from them (not recorded which). The TCR originated in a man between 18 and 35 years old who had mild COVID-19 (a few samples of this study predate the infection). Cell type and time point are not known.

For the CDR3, the DNA is TGCGCCAGCTCGGTCGGCAGGAACACTGAAGCTTTCTTT. Translated: CASSVGRNTEAFF. The chain joins TRBV4-1 to TRBJ1-1; unclear D gene. The CDR3 has 13 amino acids. Trimming left V 8 bases short and J 1 base short, with 11 bases between. CDR1 and CDR2 (germline): MGHRA, YSYEKL.